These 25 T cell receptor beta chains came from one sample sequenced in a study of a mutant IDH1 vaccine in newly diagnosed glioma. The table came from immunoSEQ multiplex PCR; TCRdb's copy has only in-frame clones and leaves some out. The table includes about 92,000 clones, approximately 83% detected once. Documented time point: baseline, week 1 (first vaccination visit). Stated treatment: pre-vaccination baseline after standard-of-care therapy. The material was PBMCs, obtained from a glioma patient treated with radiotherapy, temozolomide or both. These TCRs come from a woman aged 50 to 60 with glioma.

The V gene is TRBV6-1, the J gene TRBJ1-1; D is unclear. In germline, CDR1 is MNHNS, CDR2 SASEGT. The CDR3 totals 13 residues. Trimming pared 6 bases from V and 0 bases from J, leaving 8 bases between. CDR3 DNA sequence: TGTGCCAGCAGCAAAACCCTGAACACTGAAGCTTTCTTT. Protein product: CASSKTLNTEAFF.

The chain's CDR3 is CASRKGPSTDTQYF. The CDR3 DNA reads as TGTGCCAGCAGGAAGGGGCCGAGCACAGATACGCAGTATTTT. The chain carries TRBV7-2 and TRBJ2-3, with D possibly matching TRBD1 (5 bases). Deletions cut 6 bases from V and 0 bases from J, with 10 bases between. Germline V gene lookup returns CDR1 SGHTA and CDR2 FQGNSA. CDR3 length equals 14 residues. Full variable domain (outside the CDR3, taken from reference TRBV7-2 and TRBJ2-3): GAGVSQSPSNKVTEKGKDVELRCDPISGHTALYWYRQSLGQGLEFLIYFQGNSAPDKSGLPSDRFSAERTGGSVSTLTIQRTQQEDSAVYLCASRKGPSTDTQYFGPGTRLTVL.

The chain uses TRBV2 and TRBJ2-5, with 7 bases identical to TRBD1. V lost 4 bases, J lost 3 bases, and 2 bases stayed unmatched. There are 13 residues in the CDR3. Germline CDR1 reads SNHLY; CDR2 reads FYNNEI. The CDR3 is CASSGQGEETQYF. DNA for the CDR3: TGTGCCAGCAGTGGACAGGGTGAAGAGACCCAGTACTTC.

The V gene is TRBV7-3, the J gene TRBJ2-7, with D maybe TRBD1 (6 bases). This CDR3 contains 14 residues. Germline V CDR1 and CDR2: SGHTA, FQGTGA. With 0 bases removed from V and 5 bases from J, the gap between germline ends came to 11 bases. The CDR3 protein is CASSLTPGENEQYF. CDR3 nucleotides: TGTGCCAGCAGCTTAACACCAGGGGAGAACGAGCAGTACTTC.

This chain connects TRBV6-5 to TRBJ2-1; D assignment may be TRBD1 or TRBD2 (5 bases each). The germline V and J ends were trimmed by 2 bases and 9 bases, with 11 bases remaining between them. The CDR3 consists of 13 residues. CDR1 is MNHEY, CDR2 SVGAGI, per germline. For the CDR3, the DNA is TGTGCCAGCAGTTACGACCGGGGCCGTGAGCAGTTCTTC. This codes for CASSYDRGREQFF.

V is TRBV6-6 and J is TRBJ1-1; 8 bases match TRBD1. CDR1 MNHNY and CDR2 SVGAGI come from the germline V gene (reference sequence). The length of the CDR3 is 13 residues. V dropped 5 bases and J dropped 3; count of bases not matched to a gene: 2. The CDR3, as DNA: TGTGCCAGCAGTCAACAGGGGGACACTGAAGCTTTCTTT. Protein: CASSQQGDTEAFF.

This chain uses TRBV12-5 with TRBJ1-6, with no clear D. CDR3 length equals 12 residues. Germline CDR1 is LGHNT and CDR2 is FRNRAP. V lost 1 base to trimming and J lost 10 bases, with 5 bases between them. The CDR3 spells CASGLGRSPLHF. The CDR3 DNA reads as TGTGCTAGTGGTTTGGGGCGGTCACCCCTCCACTTT.

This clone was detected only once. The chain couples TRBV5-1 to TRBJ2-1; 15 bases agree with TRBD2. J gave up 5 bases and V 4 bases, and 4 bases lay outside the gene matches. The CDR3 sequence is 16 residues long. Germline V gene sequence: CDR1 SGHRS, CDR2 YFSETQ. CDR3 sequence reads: CASSTGTSGGNNEQFF. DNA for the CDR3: TGCGCCAGCAGCACGGGGACTAGCGGGGGGAACAATGAGCAGTTCTTC.

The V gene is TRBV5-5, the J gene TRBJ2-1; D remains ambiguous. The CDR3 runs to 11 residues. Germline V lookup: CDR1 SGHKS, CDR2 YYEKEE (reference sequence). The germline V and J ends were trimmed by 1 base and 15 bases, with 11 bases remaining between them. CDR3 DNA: TGTGCCAGCAGCTTGAGCCTACAGAGGTTCTTC. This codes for CASSLSLQRFF.

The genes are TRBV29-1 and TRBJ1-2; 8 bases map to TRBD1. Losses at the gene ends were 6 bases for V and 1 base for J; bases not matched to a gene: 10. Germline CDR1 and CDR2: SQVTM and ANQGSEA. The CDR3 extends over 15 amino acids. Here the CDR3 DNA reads TGCAGCGTCAAAATCGGACAGGGTTTTAACTATGGCTACACCTTC. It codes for CSVKIGQGFNYGYTF.

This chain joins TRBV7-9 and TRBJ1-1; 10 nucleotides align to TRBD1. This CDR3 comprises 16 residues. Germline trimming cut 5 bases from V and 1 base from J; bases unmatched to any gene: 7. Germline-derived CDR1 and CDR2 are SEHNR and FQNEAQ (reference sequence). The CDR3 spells CASSPIGTGANTEAFF. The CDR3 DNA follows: TGTGCCAGCAGCCCGATCGGGACAGGGGCGAACACTGAAGCTTTCTTT.

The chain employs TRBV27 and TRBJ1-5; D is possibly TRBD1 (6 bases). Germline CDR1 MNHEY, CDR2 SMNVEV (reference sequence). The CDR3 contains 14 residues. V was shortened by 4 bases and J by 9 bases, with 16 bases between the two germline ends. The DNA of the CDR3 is TGTGCCAGCAGTTCTCGACAGGCTGTGAGGCCCCAGCATTTT. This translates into CASSSRQAVRPQHF.

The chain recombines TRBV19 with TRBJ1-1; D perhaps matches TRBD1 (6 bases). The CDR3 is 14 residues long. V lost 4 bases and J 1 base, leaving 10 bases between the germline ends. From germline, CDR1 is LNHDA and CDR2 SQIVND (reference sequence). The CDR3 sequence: CASSTRDKNTEAFF. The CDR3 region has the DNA TGTGCCAGTAGTACCCGGGACAAGAACACTGAAGCTTTCTTT.

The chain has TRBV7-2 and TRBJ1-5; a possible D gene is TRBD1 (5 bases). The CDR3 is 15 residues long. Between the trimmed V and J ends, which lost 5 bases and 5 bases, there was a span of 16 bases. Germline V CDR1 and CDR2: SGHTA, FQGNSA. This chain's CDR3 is CASSQFGTRDQPQHF. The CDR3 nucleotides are TGTGCCAGCAGCCAATTCGGGACCCGTGATCAGCCCCAGCATTTT.

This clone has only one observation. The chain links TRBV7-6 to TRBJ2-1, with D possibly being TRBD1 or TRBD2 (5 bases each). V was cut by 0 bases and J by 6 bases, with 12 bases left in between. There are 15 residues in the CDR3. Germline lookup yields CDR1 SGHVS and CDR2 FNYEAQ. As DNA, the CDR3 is TGTGCCAGCAGCTTAGCCTGGGGTGGGGGCAATGAGCAGTTCTTC. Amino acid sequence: CASSLAWGGGNEQFF.

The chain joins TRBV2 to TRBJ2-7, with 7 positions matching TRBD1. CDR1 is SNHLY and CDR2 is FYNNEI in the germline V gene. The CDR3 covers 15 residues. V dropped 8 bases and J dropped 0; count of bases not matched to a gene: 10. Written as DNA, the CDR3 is TGTGCCAGCTTATACAGGGGTGAGGCCTCCTACGAGCAGTACTTC. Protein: CASLYRGEASYEQYF.

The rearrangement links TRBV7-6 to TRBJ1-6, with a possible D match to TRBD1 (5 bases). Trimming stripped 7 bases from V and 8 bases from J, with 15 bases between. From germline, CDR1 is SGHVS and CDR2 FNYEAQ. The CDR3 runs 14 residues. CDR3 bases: TGTGCCAGCACTAGGGCCGTACAGGATTCACCCCTCCACTTT. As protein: CASTRAVQDSPLHF.

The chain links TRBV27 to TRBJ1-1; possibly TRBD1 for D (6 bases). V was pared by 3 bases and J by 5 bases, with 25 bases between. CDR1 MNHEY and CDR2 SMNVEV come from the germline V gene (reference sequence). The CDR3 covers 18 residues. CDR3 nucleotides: TGTGCCAGCAGTTTTCGGCCGTTTCCTACACAGGGCAGGACTGAAGCTTTCTTT. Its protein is CASSFRPFPTQGRTEAFF.

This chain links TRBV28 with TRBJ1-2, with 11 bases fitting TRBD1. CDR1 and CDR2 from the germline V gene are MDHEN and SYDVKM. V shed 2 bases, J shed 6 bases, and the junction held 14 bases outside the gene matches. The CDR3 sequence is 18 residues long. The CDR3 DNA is TGTGCCAGCAGTTTACTAGGGACAGGGGGGGAAAGTGAGGATGGCTACACCTTC. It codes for CASSLLGTGGESEDGYTF.

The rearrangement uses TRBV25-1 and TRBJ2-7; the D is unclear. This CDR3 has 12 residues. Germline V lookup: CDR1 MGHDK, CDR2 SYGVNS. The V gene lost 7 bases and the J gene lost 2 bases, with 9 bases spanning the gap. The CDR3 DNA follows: TGTGCCAGCAACCCCGACCCCTACGAGCAGTACTTC. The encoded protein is CASNPDPYEQYF.

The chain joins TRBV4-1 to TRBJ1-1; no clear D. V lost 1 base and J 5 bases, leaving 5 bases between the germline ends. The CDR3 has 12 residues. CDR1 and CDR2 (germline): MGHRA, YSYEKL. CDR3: CASSQVRTEAFF. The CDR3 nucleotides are TGCGCCAGCAGCCAAGTTAGGACTGAAGCTTTCTTT.

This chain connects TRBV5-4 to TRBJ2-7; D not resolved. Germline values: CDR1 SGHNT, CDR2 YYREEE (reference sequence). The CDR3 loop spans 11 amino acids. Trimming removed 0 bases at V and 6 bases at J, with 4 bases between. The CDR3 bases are TGTGCCAGCAGCTTGGGTCCCGAGCAGTACTTC. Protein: CASSLGPEQYF.

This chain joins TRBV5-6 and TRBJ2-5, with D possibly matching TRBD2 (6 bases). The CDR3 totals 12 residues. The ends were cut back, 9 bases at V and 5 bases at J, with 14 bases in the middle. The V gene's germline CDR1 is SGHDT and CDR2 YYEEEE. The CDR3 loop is CATGGTRETQYF. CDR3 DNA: TGTGCCACGGGCGGGACCCGGGAGACCCAGTACTTC.

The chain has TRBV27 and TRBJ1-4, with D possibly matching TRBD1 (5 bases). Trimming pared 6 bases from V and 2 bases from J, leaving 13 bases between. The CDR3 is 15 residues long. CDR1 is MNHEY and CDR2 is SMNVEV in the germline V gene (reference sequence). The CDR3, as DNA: TGTGCCAGCAGACATGTACAGGTCACTAATGAAAAACTGTTTTTT. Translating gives CASRHVQVTNEKLFF.

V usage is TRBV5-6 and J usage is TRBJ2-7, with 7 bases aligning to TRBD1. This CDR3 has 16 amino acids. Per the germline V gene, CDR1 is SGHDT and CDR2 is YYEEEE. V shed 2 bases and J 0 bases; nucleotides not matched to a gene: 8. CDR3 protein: CASSFPTGLNSYEQYF. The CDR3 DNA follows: TGTGCCAGCAGCTTCCCGACAGGGCTAAACTCCTACGAGCAGTACTTC.